These 4 T cell receptor beta chains originate from one sample sequenced in a study of shared clonotypes between healthy human individuals. Assay used: immunoSEQ multiplex PCR; TCRdb lists only in-frame clones, some missing. The table has roughly 2,000,000 clones, about 93% seen once. Naivety among CD8 cells was defined by CD45RO negativity and positive CCR7 selection, thereby excluding terminally differentiated effector memory CD45RA+ cells. The sequenced material came from naive CD8+ T cells from PBMCs. These receptor sequences come from a man aged 18-30 years in good health. Some clones in this sample may be carry-over from other donors' samples.

CDR3 in DNA: TGCGCCAGCAGCTCCGGGTGGGGCCCTTATAACACTGAAGCTTTCTTT. This sequence encodes CASSSGWGPYNTEAFF. V and J are TRBV5-1 and TRBJ1-1; D perhaps matches TRBD1 (5 bases). The CDR3 has 16 amino acids. From germline, CDR1 is SGHRS and CDR2 YFSETQ. V gave up 3 bases and J gave up 2 bases, with 17 bases separating them.

The CDR3 protein is CASSSRDRAIETQYF. The CDR3 coding sequence is TGTGCCAGCAGTTCTCGGGACCGGGCCATCGAGACCCAGTACTTC. This chain joins TRBV27 and TRBJ2-5; possibly TRBD1 or TRBD2 for D (5 bases each). Trimming cost V 4 bases and J 5 bases, with 17 bases left between them. The germline V gene encodes CDR1 MNHEY and CDR2 SMNVEV (reference sequence). The CDR3 covers 15 residues.

The chain joins TRBV6-1 to TRBJ2-7; TRBD1 aligns across 8 bases. The CDR3 length is 17 residues. Germline assignment: CDR1 MNHNS and CDR2 SASEGT. V trimming: 1 base; J trimming: 4 bases; junction bases outside the gene matches: 12. This CDR3 is CASSEGTTGGELYEQYF. The DNA of the CDR3 is TGTGCCAGCAGTGAAGGGACCACAGGGGGTGAGTTATACGAGCAGTACTTC.

The V gene is TRBV19, the J gene TRBJ2-7; D unresolved. This CDR3 region has 11 residues. Deletions cut 2 bases from V and 5 bases from J, with 4 bases between. CDR1 is LNHDA, CDR2 SQIVND, per germline (reference sequence). In DNA form, the CDR3 reads TGTGCCAGTAGTATAAACCACGAGCAGTACTTC. Protein sequence: CASSINHEQYF. The complete variable domain, with remaining parts taken from reference TRBV19 and TRBJ2-7, reads DGGITQSPKYLFRKEGQNVTLSCEQNLNHDAMYWYRQDPGQGLRLIYYSQIVNDFQKGDIAEGYSVSREKKESFPLTVTSAQKNPTAFYLCASSINHEQYFGPGTRLTVT.